The 32 T cell receptor beta chains listed next were all sequenced from one sample in a study of early T cells in non-severe SARS-CoV-2 infection. TCRdb ran MiXCR on the 5' RACE reads and lists one entry per CDR3 protein. The sample holds 20,000 to 25,000 distinct CDR3 sequences; around 4.8% are singletons and the top ten take just over 6.5%. Sequencing was carried out using whole blood. These receptors were taken from an adult who was a healthcare worker with PCR-confirmed SARS-CoV-2 infection or an uninfected control (not recorded which).

The chain combines TRBV2 with TRBJ1-1; D gene uncertain. V was shortened by 6 bases and J by 1 base, with 9 bases between the two germline ends. The germline V gene encodes CDR1 SNHLY and CDR2 FYNNEI. This CDR3 spans 13 amino acids. This CDR3 reads CASRLQENTEAFF. The DNA of the CDR3 is TGTGCCAGCAGGCTCCAGGAGAACACTGAAGCTTTCTTT.

The sample holds a few counts of this clonotype. The chain carries TRBV7-2 and TRBJ2-7; D unclear. The germline gives CDR1 SGHTA, CDR2 FQGNSA. V shed 3 bases and J shed 0 bases, with 12 bases lying between them. The CDR3 has 15 amino acids. The CDR3 here is CASSLNRRISYEQYF. In nucleotides, the CDR3 is TGTGCCAGCAGCTTGAATAGGCGGATCTCCTACGAGCAGTACTTC.

This clonotype was observed many times. This sequence joins TRBV6-5 and TRBJ1-2, with D possibly TRBD1 on 6 matching bases. CDR1 MNHEY and CDR2 SVGAGI come from the germline V gene. The CDR3 runs 14 residues. The V and J ends lost 0 bases and 7 bases respectively, with 12 bases between them. In DNA form, the CDR3 reads TGTGCCAGCAGTTACTCAAGACAGGCTACTGGCTACACCTTC. Translation gives CASSYSRQATGYTF.

This clonotype came up many times. The chain is built from TRBV28 and TRBJ1-1; D not resolved. Germline V gene lookup returns CDR1 MDHEN and CDR2 SYDVKM. V shed 2 bases and J shed 2 bases, with 9 bases lying between them. The CDR3 contains 14 residues. The DNA of the CDR3 is TGTGCCAGCAGTTTACCCAATAGAAACACTGAAGCTTTCTTT. Translating gives CASSLPNRNTEAFF.

This clonotype was found many times. J is TRBJ2-7 and V is TRBV9; TRBD2 aligns across 8 bases. This CDR3 spans 15 amino acids. Germline assignment: CDR1 SGDLS and CDR2 YYNGEE. V lost 3 bases to trimming and J lost 5 bases; unmatched junction nucleotides: 10. The CDR3 is CASSAYSGDPHEQYF. The CDR3 DNA is TGTGCCAGCAGCGCCTATAGCGGGGATCCTCACGAGCAGTACTTC.

Worth noting for this clonotype: This may be a read error: a much more frequent sequence differs by one nucleotide. The chain combines TRBV20-1 with TRBJ2-7, with D unclear. The CDR3 contains 11 residues. CDR1 DFQATT and CDR2 SNEGSKA come from the germline V gene (reference sequence). V shed 6 bases and J shed 7 bases, with 13 bases lying between them. The DNA for the CDR3 is TGCAGTGCCCAACGCCCCCGGGAGCAGTACTTC. As protein: CSAQRPREQYF.

The chain uses TRBV7-9 and TRBJ1-4; D gene ambiguous. The CDR3 length is 13 residues. V dropped 3 bases and J dropped 10 bases, with 12 bases sitting between them. Germline values: CDR1 SEHNR, CDR2 FQNEAQ (reference sequence). In DNA form, the CDR3 reads TGTGCCAGCAGCTTTGCGAACCGGGGAAAACTGTTTTTT. This encodes CASSFANRGKLFF.

The sample holds many counts of this clonotype. The chain employs TRBV6-5 and TRBJ1-4; D is perhaps TRBD1 (5 bases). Germline CDR1 is MNHEY and CDR2 is SVGAGI. V was trimmed by 2 bases and J by 0 bases, leaving 13 bases between them. CDR3 length equals 17 residues. The CDR3 loop is CASSYARTTPTNEKLFF. In DNA form, the CDR3 reads TGTGCCAGCAGTTACGCCAGGACAACACCAACTAATGAAAAACTGTTTTTT.

The rearrangement joins TRBV20-1 to TRBJ2-3; the match to TRBD1 covers 11 bases. The CDR3 has 13 residues. CDR1 is DFQATT and CDR2 is SNEGSKA in the germline V gene (reference sequence). The CDR3 bases are TGCAGAGCCGGGACAGGGGGATCAGATACGCAGTATTTT. This sequence encodes CRAGTGGSDTQYF.

This clonotype has ten or more counts. The chain joins TRBV5-1 to TRBJ1-1; D is ambiguous. Trimming took off 0 bases at V and 4 bases at J, with 10 bases between the two ends. This CDR3 is built from 14 residues. The germline V gene has CDR1 SGHRS and CDR2 YFSETQ. The CDR3 coding sequence is TGCGCCAGCAGCTTGGGGCCGGTTGGCACTGAAGCTTTCTTT. Translated: CASSLGPVGTEAFF.

This clonotype has only a few counts. This rearrangement joins TRBV4-1 to TRBJ2-1; D unclear. V shed 4 bases and J shed 4 bases, with 8 bases lying between them. The CDR3 covers 13 residues. Germline CDR1 is MGHRA and CDR2 is YSYEKL. The CDR3 nucleotides are TGCGCCAGCAGCCCCTTTTTTTACAATGAGCAGTTCTTC. It encodes CASSPFFYNEQFF.

This chain joins TRBV20-1 and TRBJ2-1, with 9 nucleotides matching TRBD2. The CDR3 has 16 residues. Germline loops: CDR1 DFQATT, CDR2 SNEGSKA (reference sequence). Germline trimming cut 0 bases from V and 2 bases from J; bases unmatched to any gene: 5. CDR3 in amino acids: CSARDYLAGTYNEQFF. For the CDR3, the DNA is TGCAGTGCTAGAGATTACCTAGCGGGGACCTACAATGAGCAGTTCTTC.

The chain is built from TRBV3-1 and TRBJ1-6; TRBD1 is a possible D gene (5 bases). Trimming took off 6 bases at V and 6 bases at J, with 12 bases between the two ends. CDR1 LGHDT and CDR2 YNNKEL come from the germline V gene (reference sequence). The CDR3 spans 14 residues. This CDR3 is CASRPKGSNSPLHF. The CDR3 coding sequence is TGTGCCAGCAGACCAAAGGGGTCTAATTCACCCCTCCACTTT.

This clonotype was counted many times. The J gene is TRBJ1-4, the V gene TRBV20-1; D uncertain. Trimming shortened V by 0 bases and J by 8 bases, and 4 bases separated the two germline ends. This CDR3 contains 11 residues. The germline V gene encodes CDR1 DFQATT and CDR2 SNEGSKA (reference sequence). CDR3 DNA: TGCAGTGCTAGAGATCGGGAAAAACTGTTTTTT. Residues: CSARDREKLFF.

This clonotype was counted between two and nine times. This rearrangement joins TRBV20-1 to TRBJ2-3; D may be TRBD2 (6 bases). Between the trimmed V and J ends, which lost 6 bases and 2 bases, there was a span of 18 bases. This CDR3 contains 15 residues. Germline V gene sequence: CDR1 DFQATT, CDR2 SNEGSKA (reference sequence). The CDR3 region is CSAQPRDSHTDTQYF. The DNA for the CDR3 is TGCAGTGCCCAGCCTCGGGACTCTCACACAGATACGCAGTATTTT.

At least ten counts were recorded for this clonotype. This chain links TRBV7-2 with TRBJ2-7; D not resolved. The V end lost 4 bases, the J end lost 2 bases, and 12 bases lay between the germline ends. CDR1 and CDR2 from the germline V gene are SGHTA and FQGNSA. This CDR3 spans 14 amino acids. The CDR3 here is CASSSRTATYEQYF. Here the CDR3 DNA reads TGTGCCAGCAGCTCCCGCACAGCTACCTACGAGCAGTACTTC.

This clonotype was seen repeatedly, ten times or more. The chain links TRBV15 to TRBJ2-2; perhaps TRBD1 as D (5 bases). This CDR3 has 15 residues. Trimming stripped 0 bases from V and 2 bases from J, with 7 bases between. Germline CDR1 is LNHNV and CDR2 is YYDKDF (reference sequence). The DNA for the CDR3 is TGTGCCACCAGCAGAGAGGGGCGCAACACCGGGGAGCTGTTTTTT. It codes for CATSREGRNTGELFF.

This clonotype was observed a handful of times. The chain is built from TRBV20-1 and TRBJ2-3; 8 nucleotides agree with TRBD1. CDR1 is DFQATT and CDR2 is SNEGSKA in the germline V gene (reference sequence). The CDR3 consists of 15 residues. V was pared by 5 bases and J by 2 bases, with 9 bases of the junction left unmatched. The CDR3 DNA is TGCAGTGCTCATTCCCCGGGACAGGCCACAGATACGCAGTATTTT. This sequence encodes CSAHSPGQATDTQYF.

V and J are TRBV5-1 and TRBJ2-1, with TRBD2 matching 8 bases. Germline assignment: CDR1 SGHRS and CDR2 YFSETQ. Trimming removed 3 bases from V and 3 bases from J; junction bases left unmatched: 2. The CDR3 has 14 amino acids. CDR3 in amino acids: CASSSGTSYNEQFF. CDR3 coding DNA: TGCGCCAGCAGCTCCGGGACTAGCTACAATGAGCAGTTCTTC.

The table lists this clonotype with a few counts. The chain employs TRBV29-1 and TRBJ2-1; D gene ambiguous. The CDR3 consists of 14 residues. Trimming took off 2 bases at V and 2 bases at J, with 10 bases between the two ends. CDR1 is SQVTM, CDR2 ANQGSEA, per germline. CDR3 nucleotide sequence: TGCAGCGTTGAAAAGTTAGAAGCCTACAATGAGCAGTTCTTC. Translated: CSVEKLEAYNEQFF.

The chain links TRBV25-1 to TRBJ1-1; TRBD1 agrees at 7 bases. The junction had 11 bases not matched to a gene; V was cut back by 1 base and J by 9 bases. The germline V gene has CDR1 MGHDK and CDR2 SYGVNS. The CDR3 consists of 15 residues. CDR3 loop: CASSELGRGTLKAFF. DNA for the CDR3: TGTGCCAGCAGTGAATTGGGCAGGGGGACTCTTAAAGCTTTCTTT.

Ten or more counts support this clonotype. The chain links TRBV5-1 to TRBJ1-3, with a weak D call TRBD1 (5 bases). Trimming left V 4 bases short and J 0 bases short, with 8 bases between. There are 14 residues in the CDR3. The V gene's germline CDR1 is SGHRS and CDR2 YFSETQ. DNA of the CDR3: TGCGCCAGCAGCCAGACAGACTCTGGAAACACCATATATTTT. Translated, it gives CASSQTDSGNTIYF.

In its sample, this clonotype was seen a few times. This rearrangement joins TRBV12-3 or TRBV12-4 to TRBJ1-1, with no clear D. The CDR3 consists of 14 residues. Trimming shortened V by 2 bases and J by 5 bases, and 12 bases separated the two germline ends. The CDR3 reads CASSLKGKRTEAFF. CDR3 in DNA: TGTGCCAGCAGTTTAAAGGGAAAGAGGACTGAAGCTTTCTTT.

V usage is TRBV5-1 and J usage is TRBJ2-2; D is tentatively TRBD1 or TRBD2 (5 bases each). The CDR3 runs to 15 residues. Trimming took 6 bases from V and 0 from J, leaving 12 bases between them. Germline CDR1 is SGHRS and CDR2 is YFSETQ. CDR3 residues: CASIPGTANTGELFF. In DNA form, the CDR3 reads TGCGCCAGCATCCCAGGGACGGCGAACACCGGGGAGCTGTTTTTT. Combining the CDR3 with reference TRBV5-1 and TRBJ2-2 gives the whole variable domain KAGVTQTPRYLIKTRGQQVTLSCSPISGHRSVSWYQQTPGQGLQFLFEYFSETQRNKGNFPGRFSGRQFSNSRSEMNVSTLELGDSALYLCASIPGTANTGELFFGEGSRLTVL.

The table lists this clonotype with many counts. The genes are TRBV12-3 or TRBV12-4 and TRBJ2-3; the D gene is possibly TRBD2 (6 bases). The CDR3 extends over 13 amino acids. The V end was cut by 8 bases, the J end by 2 bases, with 11 bases between. The CDR3 sequence is CASGREFTDTQYF. DNA of the CDR3: TGTGCCAGCGGTCGGGAGTTCACAGATACGCAGTATTTT.

The V gene is TRBV6-1, the J gene TRBJ1-4; D not resolved. The CDR3 totals 11 residues. Trimming shortened V by 6 bases and J by 8 bases, and 7 bases separated the two germline ends. Germline CDR1 and CDR2: MNHNS and SASEGT. CDR3 sequence reads: CASRNLEKLFF. The CDR3 DNA follows: TGTGCCAGCAGGAACCTGGAAAAACTGTTTTTT.

This clonotype was counted at least ten times. This chain uses TRBV28 with TRBJ2-4; 8 nucleotides line up with TRBD2. With V trimmed by 5 bases and J by 3 bases, 9 bases remained unmatched. Per germline, CDR1 MDHEN and CDR2 SYDVKM. The CDR3 has 16 residues. CDR3 protein: CASSDPKTSGKNIQYF. CDR3 nucleotide sequence: TGTGCCAGCAGTGACCCCAAAACTAGCGGCAAAAACATTCAGTACTTC.

By proportion, this clonotype is medium-sized. J is TRBJ1-1 and V is TRBV28; 7 bases map to TRBD1. V lost 2 bases and J lost 3; bases outside the gene matches: 12. CDR3 length equals 17 residues. Germline assignment: CDR1 MDHEN and CDR2 SYDVKM. The CDR3 coding sequence is TGTGCCAGCAGTTTACTTAGACAGGGAGAGGCTGACACTGAAGCTTTCTTT. Translated: CASSLLRQGEADTEAFF.

The chain is built from TRBV28 and TRBJ1-1, with D perhaps matching TRBD1 (5 bases). Germline V gene lookup returns CDR1 MDHEN and CDR2 SYDVKM. The CDR3 is 14 amino acids. V was clipped by 5 bases and J by 0 bases, with 10 bases between them. The CDR3 loop is CASSAGPMNTEAFF. In nucleotides, the CDR3 is TGTGCCAGCAGTGCGGGACCCATGAACACTGAAGCTTTCTTT. The full variable domain, with the rest looked up from reference TRBV28 and TRBJ1-1, is DVKVTQSSRYLVKRTGEKVFLECVQDMDHENMFWYRQDPGLGLRLIYFSYDVKMKEKGDIPEGYSVSREKKERFSLILESASTNQTSMYLCASSAGPMNTEAFFGQGTRLTVV.

The sample holds a few counts of this clonotype. V and J are TRBV11-2 and TRBJ1-1, with D unclear. From germline, CDR1 is SGHAT and CDR2 FQNNGV. Trimming left V 0 bases short and J 4 bases short, with 9 bases between. The CDR3 length is 14 residues. The CDR3 here is CASSLEGIGTEAFF. CDR3 nucleotides: TGTGCCAGCAGCTTAGAAGGGATCGGCACTGAAGCTTTCTTT. The variable domain in full, completed from reference TRBV11-2 and TRBJ1-1, reads EAGVAQSPRYKIIEKRQSVAFWCNPISGHATLYWYQQILGQGPKLLIQFQNNGVVDDSQLPKDRFSAERLKGVDSTLKIQPAKLEDSAVYLCASSLEGIGTEAFFGQGTRLTVV.

The chain combines TRBV10-2 with TRBJ2-7; 9 bases map to TRBD2. Germline values: CDR1 WSHSY, CDR2 SAAADI. J lost 5 bases, V lost 7 bases, and 6 bases had no gene match. The CDR3 contains 13 residues. CDR3 loop: CASTKREVNEQYF. CDR3 bases: TGCGCCAGCACTAAGCGGGAGGTTAACGAGCAGTACTTC.

There are many counts of this clonotype. Here the CDR3 reads CATGQGQRDTQYF. The CDR3, as DNA: TGTGCCACTGGACAGGGCCAGAGGGATACGCAGTATTTT. This chain links TRBV10-3 with TRBJ2-3; 8 bases fit TRBD1. Per the germline V gene, CDR1 is ENHRY and CDR2 is SYGVKD. V was clipped by 10 bases and J by 6 bases; unmatched bases: 9. This CDR3 contains 13 residues.